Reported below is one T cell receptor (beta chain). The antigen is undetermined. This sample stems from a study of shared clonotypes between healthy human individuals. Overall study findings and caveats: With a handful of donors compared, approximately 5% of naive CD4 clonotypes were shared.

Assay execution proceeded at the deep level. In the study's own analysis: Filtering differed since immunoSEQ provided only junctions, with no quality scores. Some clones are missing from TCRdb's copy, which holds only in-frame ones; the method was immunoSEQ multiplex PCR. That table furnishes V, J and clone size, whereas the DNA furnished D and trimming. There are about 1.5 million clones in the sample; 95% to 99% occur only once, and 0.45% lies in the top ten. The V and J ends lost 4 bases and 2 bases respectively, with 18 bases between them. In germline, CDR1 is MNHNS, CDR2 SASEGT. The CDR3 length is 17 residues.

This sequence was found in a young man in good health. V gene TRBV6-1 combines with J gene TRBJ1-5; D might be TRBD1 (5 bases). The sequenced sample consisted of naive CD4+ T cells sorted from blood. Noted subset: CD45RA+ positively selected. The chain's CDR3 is CASSAGAGGVGNQPQHF. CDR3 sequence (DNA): TGTGCCAGCAGTGCCGGCGCCGGAGGGGTAGGCAATCAGCCCCAGCATTTT.